The 22 T cell receptor beta chains given below trace back to one sample, sequenced in a study of graft-versus-host responses after intestinal transplantation. These receptors' antigens are unknown. Sequencing used immunoSEQ multiplex PCR; TCRdb keeps in-frame clones, though not all of them. The sample records about 100,000 clones, 87% being singletons. This specimen consisted of unstimulated CD4+ T cells sorted from spleen or lymph node cells, obtained before transplant. The receptors were gathered from a human donor who was the organ donor for an intestinal transplant.

The gene calls are TRBV6-1 and TRBJ1-5; D ambiguous. The V end was cut by 2 bases, the J end by 7 bases, with 12 bases between. Germline CDR1 and CDR2: MNHNS and SASEGT. The CDR3 is 14 amino acids. The chain's CDR3 is CASSESIPRQPQHF. DNA of the CDR3: TGTGCCAGCAGTGAATCCATCCCCAGACAGCCCCAGCATTTT.

The CDR3 coding sequence is TGCGCCAGCAGCCAAGATTCCGGGGTTTTAAGGAACACCGGGGAGCTGTTTTTT. It yields the protein CASSQDSGVLRNTGELFF. The gene calls are TRBV4-1 and TRBJ2-2; perhaps TRBD2 as D (5 bases). The length of the CDR3 is 18 residues. Looked up from germline, CDR1 is MGHRA and CDR2 is YSYEKL. Trimming took off 0 bases at V and 1 base at J, with 15 bases between the two ends.

This clone was observed a single time. The chain is built from TRBV30 and TRBJ2-5, with D possibly being TRBD1 (5 bases). Germline-derived CDR1 and CDR2 are GTSNPN and SVGIG (reference sequence). CDR3 size: 15 residues. V was cut by 2 bases and J by 3 bases, with 16 bases left in between. The CDR3: CAWSPRLAREETQYF. The CDR3 DNA is TGTGCCTGGAGTCCCCGGTTGGCCAGGGAAGAGACCCAGTACTTC.

The chain combines TRBV5-5 with TRBJ1-6; D is possibly TRBD1 (6 bases). The CDR3 sequence is 14 residues long. V lost 2 bases to trimming and J lost 9 bases, with 12 bases between them. Germline V CDR1 and CDR2: SGHKS, YYEKEE (reference sequence). The CDR3: CASSLGQGSSPLHF. The DNA for the CDR3 is TGTGCCAGCAGCTTAGGTCAGGGGAGTTCACCCCTCCACTTT.

The chain combines TRBV7-2 with TRBJ1-5, with TRBD1 identical over 8 bases. The germline gives CDR1 SGHTA, CDR2 FQGNSA. This CDR3 spans 16 amino acids. V lost 5 bases, J lost 4 bases, and 10 bases stayed unmatched. DNA for the CDR3: TGTGCCAGCAGCATAGGGGACAGGTCAACGAATCAGCCCCAGCATTTT. Protein: CASSIGDRSTNQPQHF.

This clone was counted a few times. The chain carries TRBV6-1 and TRBJ1-3; TRBD1 might be the D (5 bases). The germline gives CDR1 MNHNS, CDR2 SASEGT. CDR3 length: 15 amino acids. V dropped 6 bases and J dropped 0 bases, with 12 bases sitting between them. The CDR3 nucleotides read TGTGCCAGCAGCCTTACAGGCCCCTCTGGAAACACCATATATTTT. Encoded protein: CASSLTGPSGNTIYF.

The chain uses TRBV10-3 and TRBJ2-2; D may be TRBD1 (5 bases). Trimming left V 0 bases short and J 6 bases short, with 17 bases between. The germline gives CDR1 ENHRY, CDR2 SYGVKD. This CDR3 is built from 17 residues. CDR3 in amino acids: CAISESKGRRIPGELFF. In DNA form, the CDR3 reads TGTGCCATCAGTGAGTCGAAGGGGCGGCGTATCCCCGGGGAGCTGTTTTTT.

Note on this clone: Germline and junction disagree at one end, which may indicate a read error. The rearrangement uses TRBV28 and TRBJ1-6; D gene ambiguous. This CDR3 comprises 13 residues. The germline gives CDR1 MDHEN, CDR2 SYDVKM. The CDR3 is CASCLGSNSPLLF. The CDR3 bases are TGTGCCAGCTGCCTTGGGTCAAATTCACCCCTCCTCTTT. The variable domain in full, completed from reference TRBV28 and TRBJ1-6, reads DVKVTQSSRYLVKRTGEKVFLECVQDMDHENMFWYRQDPGLGLRLIYFSYDVKMKEKGDIPEGYSVSREKKERFSLILESASTNQTSMYLCASCLGSNSPLLFGNGTRLTVT.

The gene calls are TRBV6-5 and TRBJ1-1; D possibly corresponds to TRBD1 (5 bases). The germline V gene encodes CDR1 MNHEY and CDR2 SVGAGI. V was trimmed by 6 bases and J by 5 bases, leaving 13 bases between them. The CDR3 sequence is 13 residues long. The CDR3 protein is CASRHPEGTEAFF. The CDR3 DNA follows: TGTGCCAGCAGACACCCTGAGGGGACTGAAGCTTTCTTT.

This clone was seen a single time. The chain carries TRBV6-1 and TRBJ2-1; TRBD1 agrees at 11 bases. Germline CDR1 reads MNHNS; CDR2 reads SASEGT. J gave up 6 bases and V 4 bases, and 8 bases lay outside the gene matches. The CDR3 is 16 residues long. The CDR3 reads CASSAPGTGGRNEQFF. The CDR3 DNA is TGTGCCAGCAGTGCTCCCGGGACAGGGGGACGCAATGAGCAGTTCTTC.

This chain uses TRBV6-1 with TRBJ2-7; D remains ambiguous. The CDR3 loop spans 12 amino acids. Germline CDR1 is MNHNS and CDR2 is SASEGT. Trimming removed 3 bases from V and 4 bases from J, with 7 bases in between. CDR3 protein: CASSESGYEQYF. The CDR3 coding sequence is TGTGCCAGCAGTGAGTCCGGGTACGAGCAGTACTTC.

J is TRBJ2-7 and V is TRBV28; 8 bases match TRBD1. The germline gives CDR1 MDHEN, CDR2 SYDVKM. The CDR3 runs to 15 residues. V was pared by 3 bases and J by 4 bases, with 8 bases of the junction left unmatched. The CDR3, as DNA: TGTGCCAGCAGTTTCATAGGACAGGGCCTATACGAGCAGTACTTC. It is translated as CASSFIGQGLYEQYF.

This chain uses TRBV27 with TRBJ2-3; TRBD2 is a possible D gene (6 bases). The CDR3 extends over 17 amino acids. CDR1 and CDR2 (germline): MNHEY, SMNVEV (reference sequence). Trimming cost V 4 bases and J 0 bases, with 17 bases left between them. The CDR3 here is CASSSTRLVTSTDTQYF. In DNA, the CDR3 is TGTGCCAGCAGTTCTACGCGACTAGTCACTAGCACAGATACGCAGTATTTT.

This rearrangement joins TRBV6-4 to TRBJ2-3; 9 positions agree with TRBD2. The CDR3 extends over 17 amino acids. Per germline, CDR1 MRHNA and CDR2 SNTAGT. Trimming cost V 4 bases and J 1 base; bases outside gene matches: 9. The CDR3 region has the DNA TGTGCCAGCAGTGCCCCGCCGCGGGGGGGCGGCACAGATACGCAGTATTTT. Protein sequence: CASSAPPRGGGTDTQYF.

The chain combines TRBV29-1 with TRBJ2-1; TRBD1 matches at 8 bases. CDR3 length: 14 residues. Trimming removed 0 bases from V and 9 bases from J; junction bases left unmatched: 7. Germline assignment: CDR1 SQVTM and CDR2 ANQGSEA. CDR3 residues: CSVEDRRTGFEQFF. The CDR3 DNA follows: TGCAGCGTTGAAGATAGGAGGACAGGGTTTGAGCAGTTCTTC.

This clone was seen just once. The J gene is TRBJ2-1, the V gene TRBV10-3; 8 bases map to TRBD2. CDR3 length: 15 amino acids. CDR1 is ENHRY, CDR2 SYGVKD, per germline. V gave up 4 bases and J gave up 4 bases; unmatched junction bases: 6. In DNA, the CDR3 is TGTGCCATCAGTGTTGGTAGCGGGGCTTACAATGAGCAGTTCTTC. It yields the protein CAISVGSGAYNEQFF.

The table lists this clone with a count of one. A junction end diverges from the germline sequence, so it may reflect a read error. The chain uses TRBV6-4 and TRBJ1-6; D is ambiguous. Germline-derived CDR1 and CDR2 are MRHNA and SNTAGT. The CDR3 consists of 13 residues. As DNA, the CDR3 is TGTGCCAGCCGTGATACGGGTTATTCACCCCTCCACTTT. Amino acids: CASRDTGYSPLHF.

The chain uses TRBV10-3 and TRBJ2-3; D is uncertain. Between the trimmed V and J ends, which lost 2 bases and 2 bases, there was a span of 11 bases. The CDR3 spans 15 residues. Germline assignment: CDR1 ENHRY and CDR2 SYGVKD. In nucleotides, the CDR3 is TGTGCCATCAGTGAGGCACCGGACGCCACAGATACGCAGTATTTT. This codes for CAISEAPDATDTQYF.

DNA for the CDR3: TGTGCCAGCAGTTCCGGACAGGTCGTCCAAGAGACCCAGTACTTC. It is translated as CASSSGQVVQETQYF. This chain uses TRBV6-6 with TRBJ2-5; 7 bases agree with TRBD1. CDR1 MNHNY and CDR2 SVGAGI come from the germline V gene (reference sequence). The CDR3 runs to 15 residues. V lost 4 bases to trimming and J lost 1 base; unmatched junction nucleotides: 6.

The chain has TRBV11-2 and TRBJ2-3; TRBD2 aligns across 8 bases. The junction had 4 bases not matched to a gene; V was cut back by 4 bases and J by 1 base. The CDR3 has 15 residues. Germline V gene lookup returns CDR1 SGHAT and CDR2 FQNNGV. Here the CDR3 reads CASSSAGGGTDTQYF. The CDR3 DNA reads as TGTGCCAGCAGCTCGGCGGGGGGAGGCACAGATACGCAGTATTTT.

The V and J genes are TRBV6-1 and TRBJ2-3; D gene ambiguous. Germline lookup yields CDR1 MNHNS and CDR2 SASEGT. The CDR3 runs to 12 residues. The germline V and J ends were trimmed by 2 bases and 6 bases, with 6 bases remaining between them. Written as DNA, the CDR3 is TGTGCCAGCAGTGAATATCTTGATACGCAGTATTTT. Translation: CASSEYLDTQYF.

In the case of this clone: A junction end diverges from the germline sequence, so it may reflect a read error. This chain connects TRBV20-1 to TRBJ1-2; D uncertain. The CDR3 length is 9 residues. Germline CDR1 DFQATT, CDR2 SNEGSKA (reference sequence). CDR3 sequence: CSARDSDGF. CDR3 coding DNA: TGCAGTGCTAGAGATTCGGACGGCTTC.